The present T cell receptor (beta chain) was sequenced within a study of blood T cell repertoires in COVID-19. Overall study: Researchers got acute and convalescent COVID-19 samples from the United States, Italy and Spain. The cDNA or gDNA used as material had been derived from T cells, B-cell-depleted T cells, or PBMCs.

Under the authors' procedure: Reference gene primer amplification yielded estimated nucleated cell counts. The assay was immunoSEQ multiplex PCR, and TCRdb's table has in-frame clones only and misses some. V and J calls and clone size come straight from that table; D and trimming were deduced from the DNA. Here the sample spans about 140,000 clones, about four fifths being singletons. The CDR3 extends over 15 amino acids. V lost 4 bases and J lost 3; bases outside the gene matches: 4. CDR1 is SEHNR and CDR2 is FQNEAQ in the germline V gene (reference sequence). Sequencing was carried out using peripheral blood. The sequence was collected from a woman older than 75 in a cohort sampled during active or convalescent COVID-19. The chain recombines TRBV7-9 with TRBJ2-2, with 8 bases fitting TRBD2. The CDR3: CASSYSGGYTGELFF. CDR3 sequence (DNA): TGTGCCAGCAGCTACAGCGGGGGTTACACCGGGGAGCTGTTTTTT.